This TCR beta chain derives from a study of Graves' ophthalmopathy and Graves' hyperthyroidism. V dropped 0 bases and J dropped 4 bases, with 10 bases sitting between them. CDR1 is KGHSH and CDR2 is LQKENI in the germline V gene. This CDR3 region has 15 residues. Investigators amplified TCR beta CDR3 regions from RNA transcripts. An initial RT-PCR round employing HTBI primers preceded a second-round multiplex PCR. A single record per CDR3 protein comes from TCRdb applying MiXCR to the multiplex PCR reads. The sample holds 400,000 or so distinct CDR3 sequences, about a sixth seen once. This chain connects TRBV18 to TRBJ1-5; D is unresolved. Source material: peripheral blood. This clonotype originated in an adult woman with stable Graves' hyperthyroidism. Here the CDR3 reads CASSPPGAGNQPQHF. The DNA for the CDR3 is TGTGCCAGCTCACCACCGGGAGCGGGGAATCAGCCCCAGCATTTT.